A selection of T cell receptor beta chains follows, all from one sample in a study of T cell repertoires in cytomegalovirus infection. In TCRdb, the reads were re-called with MiXCR into one record per CDR3 protein. The top ten clones hold about 81% of a sample with some 99,000 distinct CDR3 sequences, around 29% of them seen once. No antigen has been assigned to these receptors. The sequenced sample was CD8+ T cells from cultured PBMCs, obtained from culture after CMV antigen stimulation. These receptors were collected from a human donor in good health (CMV status not recorded). Some clones in this sample may be carry-over from other donors' samples. Each CDR3 is given with its conserved first and last residue. The D gene is left open where the match is weak. Size is stated for part of the rows, as once, few or many counts, or as a class when the clone is expanded.

TRBJ2-1 | . | few | TRBV27 | TGTGCCAGCAGTCCCCGACAGGCTCTAAATGAGCAGTTCTTC | CASSPRQALNEQFF
TRBJ2-7 | TRBD2 | many | TRBV27 | TGTGCCAGCAGTTTATTTAGCGGGATGCCCTACGAGCAGTACTTC | CASSLFSGMPYEQYF
TRBJ2-7 | . | . | TRBV27 | TGTGCCAGCAGTTTTTCGAACGGCCCCTACGAGCAGTACTTC | CASSFSNGPYEQYF
TRBJ2-7 | TRBD2 | . | TRBV7-9 | TGTGCCAGCAGTTTTAGCGGGGGGCGCTCCTACGAGCAGTACTTC | CASSFSGGRSYEQYF
TRBJ1-3 | . | . | TRBV4-2 | TGTGCCAGCAGCCAAGTCTTCGGCGACTCTGGAAACACCATATATTTT | CASSQVFGDSGNTIYF
TRBJ2-3 | TRBD1 | few | TRBV4-1 | TGCGCCAGCAGCGACCGGGACAGGGGGCGAATAGATACGCAGTATTTT | CASSDRDRGRIDTQYF
TRBJ2-7 | . | few | TRBV5-4 | TGTGCCAGCAGTTTTGGGGAGGCCTTGAGCTACGAGCAGTACTTC | CASSFGEALSYEQYF
TRBJ1-1 | TRBD1 | . | TRBV5-4 | TGTGCCAGCAGCTTTCAGGGGGTCACTGAAGCTTTCTTT | CASSFQGVTEAFF
TRBJ2-7 | TRBD1 | few | TRBV5-4 | TGTGCCAGCAGTTTTCAGGGGGCTGAAGAGCAGTACTTC | CASSFQGAEEQYF
TRBJ2-3 | TRBD2 | few | TRBV6-5 | TGTGCCAGCAGTTACTTGTCTAGCGGGGGGGATACGCAGTATTTT | CASSYLSSGGDTQYF
TRBJ1-2 | TRBD1 | . | TRBV7-9 | TGTGCCAGCAGCCCGGGACAGCTCTATGGCTACACCTTC | CASSPGQLYGYTF
TRBJ1-5 | . | . | TRBV12-3/TRBV12-4 | TGTGCCAGCAGTTTAACAGGAAATCAGCCCCAGCATTTT | CASSLTGNQPQHF
TRBJ1-1 | . | . | TRBV19 | TGTGCCAGTAGTCCATCGTATCTGGGAACTGAAGCTTTCTTT | CASSPSYLGTEAFF
TRBJ2-1 | TRBD2 | many | TRBV7-8 | TGTGCCAGCAGCTTAGCGCCGGCTAGCGGGGACAATGAGCAGTTCTTC | CASSLAPASGDNEQFF
TRBJ1-2 | . | . | TRBV6-5 | TGTGCCAGCAGTTACGAGGGGAAGTATGGCTATGGCTACACCTTC | CASSYEGKYGYGYTF
TRBJ2-1 | TRBD2 | . | TRBV6-8 | TGTGCCAGCAGTTACATAGCGGGGGGCCACAATGAGCAGTTCTTC | CASSYIAGGHNEQFF
TRBJ2-3 | . | . | TRBV15 | TGTGCCACCAGCAGTGGACTGGACACAGATACGCAGTATTTT | CATSSGLDTDTQYF
TRBJ2-2 | . | few | TRBV7-6 | TGTGCCAGCACCGGGAGTAATACCGGGGAGCTGTTTTTT | CASTGSNTGELFF
TRBJ2-3 | TRBD2 | . | TRBV7-3 | TGTGCCAGCAGCCTATGGTCGACTAGCACCCTCGGGGACACAGATACGCAGTATTTT | CASSLWSTSTLGDTDTQYF
TRBJ1-5 | . | many | TRBV6-1 | TGTGCCAGCACCCCTGGTGGGGGAGGCCCTAGCAATCAGCCCCAGCATTTT | CASTPGGGGPSNQPQHF
TRBJ1-6 | . | many | TRBV11-2 | TGTGCCAGCAGCCCAAATACCGATTCACCCCTCCACTTT | CASSPNTDSPLHF
TRBJ2-1 | TRBD1 | few | TRBV7-6 | TGTGCCAGCAGCTTAGGACAGGGGAGCCTCCCCAATGAGCAGTTCTTC | CASSLGQGSLPNEQFF
TRBJ1-2 | . | . | TRBV19 | TGTGCCAGTAGTATCGACGAGGGCCTTAACTATGGCTACACCTTC | CASSIDEGLNYGYTF
TRBJ1-1 | . | few | TRBV12-3/TRBV12-4 | TGTGCCAGCAGTTTAGCAGGGGAAGCTTTCTTT | CASSLAGEAFF
TRBJ1-5 | . | . | TRBV20-1 | TGCAGTGCTAGAGAGTTGACGAAGGGAAGCAATCAGCCCCAGCATTTT | CSARELTKGSNQPQHF
TRBJ1-1 | . | . | TRBV28 | TGTGCCAGCAGTTTGTCCGGGGGCATGAACACTGAAGCTTTCTTT | CASSLSGGMNTEAFF
TRBJ2-1 | . | few | TRBV7-6 | TGTGCCAGCAGCACCCTAGCGACGCATGAGCAGTTCTTC | CASSTLATHEQFF
TRBJ2-5 | . | many | TRBV7-9 | TGTGCCAGCGGGACGGTGTCGGGAGAGACCCAGTACTTC | CASGTVSGETQYF
TRBJ2-1 | . | few | TRBV20-1 | TGCAGTGCTAGAGACCGGGTTTCCTACAATGAGCAGTTCTTC | CSARDRVSYNEQFF
TRBJ2-2 | TRBD2 | many | TRBV27 | TGTGCCAGCAGTAACGGACTAGCCCCTAGGAACGGGGAGCTGTTTTTT | CASSNGLAPRNGELFF
TRBJ1-1 | TRBD1 | . | TRBV30 | TGTGCCTGGAGCACCGGACAGGGGAACACTGAAGCTTTCTTT | CAWSTGQGNTEAFF
TRBJ2-7 | . | . | TRBV12-3/TRBV12-4 | TGTGCCAGCAGTTCGGGACGGGGTGATGAGCAGTACTTC | CASSSGRGDEQYF
TRBJ1-1 | . | once | TRBV25-1 | TGTGCCAGCAGTGGCCGACCAGACCATAACCGCATGAACACTGAAGCTTTCTTT | CASSGRPDHNRMNTEAFF
TRBJ2-5 | . | . | TRBV3-1 | TGTGCCAGCAGCCAAGATCGGCCCGGGGCGTCCTATCGGGAGACCCAGTACTTC | CASSQDRPGASYRETQYF
TRBJ1-1 | . | . | TRBV19 | TGTGCCAGTAGTATAACATCGAGCACTGAAGCTTTCTTT | CASSITSSTEAFF
TRBJ1-4 | . | . | TRBV19 | TGTGCCAGTAGTAACTCGGGAGCAACTAATGATAAACTGTTTTTT | CASSNSGATNDKLFF
TRBJ1-5 | TRBD1 | . | TRBV7-9 | TGTGCCAGCAGCTTAGAACTAGGGGGCGCCTCTCAGCCCCAGCATTTT | CASSLELGGASQPQHF
TRBJ2-1 | TRBD1 | few | TRBV5-4 | TGTGCCAGCAGCCCTCGGGACAGGGCCCCCAATGAGCAGTTCTTC | CASSPRDRAPNEQFF